One sample yielded the 20 T cell receptor beta chains listed below, sequenced in a study of OX40 agonist ivuxolimab in advanced cancers. The library came from the immunoSEQ multiplex PCR assay. The source is immuneACCESS, and TCRdb retained only in-frame sequences with V and J called. Part of the clones is not carried over; for the studies checked, unresolved V genes explain less than half of this, and the remainder is unexplained. The sample table lists 65,000 to 80,000 clones, over 75% of them with a count of one. The ten most abundant clones make up around 0.4% of the sample. The specimen was CD4+ or CD8+ T cells sorted from blood, collected in a trial of the OX40 agonist ivuxolimab. These receptors all come from an adult with an advanced solid tumor such as melanoma, head and neck, liver or kidney cancer.

The chain carries TRBV4-3 and TRBJ2-3, with D perhaps matching TRBD2 (5 bases). Trimming pared 0 bases from V and 0 bases from J, leaving 16 bases between. The CDR3 runs 18 residues. Germline loops: CDR1 LGHNA, CDR2 YSLEER. CDR3 sequence: CASSQDLRVASSTDTQYF. The DNA for the CDR3 is TGCGCCAGCAGCCAAGATCTGAGGGTCGCTTCTAGCACAGATACGCAGTATTTT.

This rearrangement joins TRBV10-1 to TRBJ2-3, with 8 bases identical to TRBD2. The germline V gene encodes CDR1 WNHNN and CDR2 SYGVQD (reference sequence). The CDR3 is 17 residues long. V shed 0 bases and J 4 bases; nucleotides not matched to a gene: 9. CDR3 sequence (DNA): TGCGCCAGCAGTGAGTCCGGGTGGGCGGGAGGCCCAGATACGCAGTATTTT. This encodes CASSESGWAGGPDTQYF.

The J gene is TRBJ2-7, the V gene TRBV5-4; unclear D gene. Germline CDR1 is SGHNT and CDR2 is YYREEE (reference sequence). Between the trimmed V and J ends, which lost 4 bases and 3 bases, there was a span of 11 bases. The CDR3 is 13 amino acids. This chain's CDR3 is CASSVDAGYEQYF. The DNA for the CDR3 is TGTGCCAGCAGCGTTGACGCAGGCTACGAGCAGTACTTC. The complete variable domain, with remaining parts taken from reference TRBV5-4 and TRBJ2-7, reads ETGVTQSPTHLIKTRGQQVTLRCSSQSGHNTVSWYQQALGQGPQFIFQYYREEENGRGNFPPRFSGLQFPNYSSELNVNALELDDSALYLCASSVDAGYEQYFGPGTRLTVT.

J is TRBJ2-1 and V is TRBV2; D is perhaps TRBD1 or TRBD2 (6 bases each). V was clipped by 1 base and J by 0 bases, with 7 bases between them. Germline V lookup: CDR1 SNHLY, CDR2 FYNNEI. The CDR3 consists of 15 residues. CDR3 coding DNA: TGTGCCAGCAGTGAAGAGGGGGGCTCCTACAATGAGCAGTTCTTC. It specifies CASSEEGGSYNEQFF.

The chain employs TRBV7-2 and TRBJ2-5, with 13 bases identical to TRBD2. The germline CDR1 and CDR2 sequences are SGHTA and FQGNSA. V dropped 5 bases and J dropped 5; count of bases not matched to a gene: 8. The CDR3 is 16 residues long. CDR3 in DNA: TGTGCCAGCAGCATACTAGCGGGAGGGCCCCCGGAGACCCAGTACTTC. As protein: CASSILAGGPPETQYF.

The table lists this clone with a count of one. For the CDR3, the DNA is TGTGCCAGCAGATCGGACAGGGGAATCTACGAGCAGTACTTC. Its translation is CASRSDRGIYEQYF. The V and J genes are TRBV11-2 and TRBJ2-7; the match to TRBD1 covers 9 bases. Germline CDR1 and CDR2: SGHAT and FQNNGV. Trimming took 6 bases from V and 3 from J; bases not matched to a gene: 6. The CDR3 runs to 14 residues.

The chain combines TRBV2 with TRBJ2-1; unclear D gene. The CDR3 contains 14 residues. From germline, CDR1 is SNHLY and CDR2 FYNNEI. The ends were cut back, 3 bases at V and 0 bases at J, with 6 bases in the middle. The chain's CDR3 is CASSDAPSYNEQFF. In nucleotides, the CDR3 is TGTGCCAGCAGTGATGCGCCCTCCTACAATGAGCAGTTCTTC.

The CDR3 DNA sequence: TGTGCCTGGAGTGCACCGGACCGCAATCAGCCCCAGCATTTT. Protein: CAWSAPDRNQPQHF. This chain uses TRBV30 with TRBJ1-5; no definite D call. The CDR3 length is 14 residues. V was shortened by 1 base and J by 2 bases, with 9 bases between the two germline ends. The germline V gene has CDR1 GTSNPN and CDR2 SVGIG (reference sequence).

The chain employs TRBV5-1 and TRBJ2-5; D is possibly TRBD2 (5 bases). The DNA matches TRBJ2-7 better at its end, which makes the J call doubtful. Germline V gene lookup returns CDR1 SGHRS and CDR2 YFSETQ. This CDR3 has 15 residues. As DNA, the CDR3 is TGCGCCAGCAGCCCACAACCGGGGAGCTCCTACGAGCAGTACTTC. Residues: CASSPQPGSSYEQYF.

This rearrangement joins TRBV14 to TRBJ2-2, with TRBD2 matching over 8 bases. Germline values: CDR1 SGHDN, CDR2 FVKESK. The CDR3 contains 17 residues. Trimming removed 4 bases from V and 7 bases from J; junction bases left unmatched: 14. The CDR3 DNA reads TGTGCCAGCAGCCTAAGTGCCAGCGGGAGAGTTGTCGGGGAGCTGTTTTTT. This sequence encodes CASSLSASGRVVGELFF.

The CDR3 protein is CATSRESRGSSIQYF. The CDR3 nucleotides read TGTGCCACCAGCAGAGAGAGTAGGGGCTCGAGCATTCAGTACTTC. V is TRBV15 and J is TRBJ2-4; TRBD1 is a possible D gene (5 bases). This CDR3 contains 15 residues. Trimming took 0 bases from V and 9 from J, leaving 15 bases between them. CDR1 is LNHNV and CDR2 is YYDKDF in the germline V gene (reference sequence).

The rearrangement links TRBV2 to TRBJ2-7, with D possibly matching TRBD1 (6 bases). The germline CDR1 and CDR2 sequences are SNHLY and FYNNEI. The V end lost 6 bases, the J end lost 0 bases, and 15 bases lay between the germline ends. The CDR3 spans 15 residues. CDR3 DNA: TGTGCCAGCAGGGGGGCTCCCACCGTCTCCTACGAGCAGTACTTC. This translates into CASRGAPTVSYEQYF.

The gene calls are TRBV6-1 and TRBJ2-7; D is undetermined. This CDR3 region has 16 residues. Germline V CDR1 and CDR2: MNHNS, SASEGT. Trimming pared 2 bases from V and 4 bases from J, leaving 18 bases between. This chain's CDR3 is CASSEPLRQQVYEQYF. The CDR3 bases are TGTGCCAGCAGTGAACCGCTACGTCAGCAAGTTTACGAGCAGTACTTC.

The chain links TRBV29-1 to TRBJ2-7, with D possibly being TRBD1 (7 bases). The V gene's germline CDR1 is SQVTM and CDR2 ANQGSEA. This CDR3 comprises 13 residues. The ends were cut back, 5 bases at V and 6 bases at J, with 17 bases in the middle. This CDR3 is CSVQLDRRGEQYF. As DNA, the CDR3 is TGCAGCGTTCAGTTGGACAGGAGGGGCGAGCAGTACTTC.

The chain joins TRBV5-4 to TRBJ2-1, with D possibly TRBD2 on 5 matching bases. Germline V CDR1 and CDR2: SGHNT, YYREEE (reference sequence). V was pared by 0 bases and J by 10 bases, with 11 bases between. There are 13 residues in the CDR3. As DNA, the CDR3 is TGTGCCAGCAGCTTGGAAGCTTGGAGGGAGCAGTTCTTC. The encoded protein is CASSLEAWREQFF. Drawing the rest from reference TRBV5-4 and TRBJ2-1, the complete variable domain is ETGVTQSPTHLIKTRGQQVTLRCSSQSGHNTVSWYQQALGQGPQFIFQYYREEENGRGNFPPRFSGLQFPNYSSELNVNALELDDSALYLCASSLEAWREQFFGPGTRLTVL.

This rearrangement joins TRBV11-2 to TRBJ2-3; possible D gene TRBD2, 6 bases. The CDR3 consists of 17 residues. V lost 0 bases and J 3 bases, leaving 16 bases between the germline ends. Looked up from germline, CDR1 is SGHAT and CDR2 is FQNNGV. The CDR3 bases are TGTGCCAGCAGCTTAGATGGGCGAGGAGCGGGTACAGATACGCAGTATTTT. This gives the protein CASSLDGRGAGTDTQYF.

This clone was counted a single time. The genes are TRBV27 and TRBJ1-4; D unclear. The germline CDR1 and CDR2 sequences are MNHEY and SMNVEV (reference sequence). This CDR3 comprises 15 residues. The V gene lost 2 bases and the J gene lost 4 bases, with 11 bases spanning the gap. The CDR3 nucleotides read TGTGCCAGCAGTTTAACTGGGCCCCTTAATGAAAAACTGTTTTTT. It is translated as CASSLTGPLNEKLFF.

The chain links TRBV18 to TRBJ2-1; D remains ambiguous. This CDR3 is built from 13 residues. Germline CDR1 is KGHSH and CDR2 is LQKENI. Trimming removed 6 bases at V and 5 bases at J, with 11 bases between. CDR3: CASSPNKNNEQFF. CDR3 in DNA: TGTGCCAGCTCTCCGAACAAGAACAATGAGCAGTTCTTC.

The CDR3 sequence is CASSYDTRNTEAFF. The DNA for the CDR3 is TGCGCCAGCAGCTACGATACACGGAACACTGAAGCTTTCTTT. The rearrangement links TRBV5-1 to TRBJ1-1; D not certain. The CDR3 is 14 amino acids. Germline values: CDR1 SGHRS, CDR2 YFSETQ. Deletions cut 3 bases from V and 1 base from J, with 10 bases between.

The chain carries TRBV6-1 and TRBJ1-1; D gene uncertain. The CDR3 sequence is 11 residues long. Trimming stripped 6 bases from V and 5 bases from J, with 7 bases between. CDR1 is MNHNS and CDR2 is SASEGT in the germline V gene. The CDR3 loop is CASSGRTEAFF. CDR3 nucleotides: TGTGCCAGCAGCGGGCGGACTGAAGCTTTCTTT.